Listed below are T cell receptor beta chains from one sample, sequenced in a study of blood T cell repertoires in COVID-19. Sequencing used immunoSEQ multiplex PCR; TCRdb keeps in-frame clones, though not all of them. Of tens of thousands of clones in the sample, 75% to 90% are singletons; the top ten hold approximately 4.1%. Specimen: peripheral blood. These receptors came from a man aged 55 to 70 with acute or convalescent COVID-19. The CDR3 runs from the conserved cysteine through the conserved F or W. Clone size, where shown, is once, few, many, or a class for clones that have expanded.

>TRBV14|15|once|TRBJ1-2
CASSRTGTARYGYTF
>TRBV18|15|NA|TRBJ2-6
CASSTVQAGANVLTF
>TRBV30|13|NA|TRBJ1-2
CAWSQQGVGGYTF
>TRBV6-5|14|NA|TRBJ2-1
CASKSGALGNEQFF
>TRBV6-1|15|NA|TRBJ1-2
CASSEGATGGYGYTF
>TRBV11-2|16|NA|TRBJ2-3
CASSLELATSTDTQYF
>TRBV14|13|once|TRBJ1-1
CASSKQGNTEAFF
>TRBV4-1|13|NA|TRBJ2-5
CASSQTDGETQYF
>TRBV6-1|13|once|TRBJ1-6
CASSEATGRTLHF
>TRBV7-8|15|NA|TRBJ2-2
CASSLVAANTGELFF
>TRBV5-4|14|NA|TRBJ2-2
CASRGGLNTGELFF
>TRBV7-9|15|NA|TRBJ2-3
CASSLDGGSADTQYF
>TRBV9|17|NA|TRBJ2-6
CASSVGGSGSGANVLTF
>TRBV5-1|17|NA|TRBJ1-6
CASSAMMGQVDNSPLHF
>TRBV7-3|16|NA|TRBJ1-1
CASSLGPGTANTEAFF
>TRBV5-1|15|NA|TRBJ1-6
CASSLGSSYNSPLHF
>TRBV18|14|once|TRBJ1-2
CASSPQGAIYGYTF
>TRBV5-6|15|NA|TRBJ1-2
CASSPLSGTGTGYTF
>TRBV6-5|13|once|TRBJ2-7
CASRGQFTYEQYF
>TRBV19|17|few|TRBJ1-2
CASSPPGQGGFNYGYTF
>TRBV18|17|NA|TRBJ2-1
CASSPPNLAGGRYEQFF
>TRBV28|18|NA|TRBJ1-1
CASSPTPRRAVQNTEAFF
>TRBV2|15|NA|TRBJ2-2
CASSRIGANTGELFF
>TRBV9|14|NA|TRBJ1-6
CASSAGLSTSPLHF
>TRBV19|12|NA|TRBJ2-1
CASNSRGAEQFF
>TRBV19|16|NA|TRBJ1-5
CASSIPQTGTHQPQHF
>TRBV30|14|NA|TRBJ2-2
CAWRRPSATGELFF
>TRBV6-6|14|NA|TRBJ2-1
CASSYGGAVNEQFF
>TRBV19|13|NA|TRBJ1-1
CASRDRTNTEAFF
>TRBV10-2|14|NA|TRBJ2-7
CASSALAGGYEQYF
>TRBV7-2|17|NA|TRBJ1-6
CASSTRGGADLILALHF
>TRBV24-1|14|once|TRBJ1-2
CATSDQRQSYGYTF
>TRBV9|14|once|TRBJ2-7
CASSPGTGIYEQYF
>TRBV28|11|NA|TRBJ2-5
CASGRAETQYF
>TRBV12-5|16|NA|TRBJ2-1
CASGRGTSGSWNEQFF
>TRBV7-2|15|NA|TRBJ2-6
CASSGRASGANVLTF
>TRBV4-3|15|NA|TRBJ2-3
CASSLRTGRGDTQYF
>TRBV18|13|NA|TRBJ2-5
CASSGGQQETQYF
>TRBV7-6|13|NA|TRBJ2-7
CASSLSGVYEQYF
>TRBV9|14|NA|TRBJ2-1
CASSVEGTSNEQFF
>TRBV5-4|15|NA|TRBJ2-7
CASSSRQGAYYEQYF
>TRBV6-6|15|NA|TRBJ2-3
CATYSGGAGGDTQYF
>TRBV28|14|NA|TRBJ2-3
CASSLPNPRDTQYF
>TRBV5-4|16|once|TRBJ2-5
CASSWPGTSGKETQYF
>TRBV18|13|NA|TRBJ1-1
CASSPLSNTEAFF
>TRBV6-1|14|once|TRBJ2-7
CASTDGGYSYEQYF
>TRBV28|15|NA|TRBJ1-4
CASISGGATNEKLFF
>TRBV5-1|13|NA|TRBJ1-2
CASSLDPTLGYTF
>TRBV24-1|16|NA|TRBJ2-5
CATTPLGHPYQETQYF